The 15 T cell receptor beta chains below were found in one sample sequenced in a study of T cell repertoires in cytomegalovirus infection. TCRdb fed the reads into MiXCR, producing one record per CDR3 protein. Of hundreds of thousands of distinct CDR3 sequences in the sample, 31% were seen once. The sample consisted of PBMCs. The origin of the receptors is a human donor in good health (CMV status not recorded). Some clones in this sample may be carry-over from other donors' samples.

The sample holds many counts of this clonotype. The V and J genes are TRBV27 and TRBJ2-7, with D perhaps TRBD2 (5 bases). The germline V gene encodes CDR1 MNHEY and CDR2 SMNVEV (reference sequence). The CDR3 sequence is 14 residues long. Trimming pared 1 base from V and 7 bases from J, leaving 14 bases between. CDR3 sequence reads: CASSLYSRTSEQYF. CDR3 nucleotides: TGTGCCAGCAGTTTATATAGCAGGACTTCGGAGCAGTACTTC.

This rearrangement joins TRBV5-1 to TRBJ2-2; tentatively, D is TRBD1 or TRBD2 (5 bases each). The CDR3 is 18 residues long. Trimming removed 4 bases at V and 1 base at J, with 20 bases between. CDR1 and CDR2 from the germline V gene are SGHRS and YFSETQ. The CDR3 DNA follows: TGCGCCAGCAGCGGTGGCCGGGGACGGCCGATGAACACCGGGGAGCTGTTTTTT. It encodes CASSGGRGRPMNTGELFF.

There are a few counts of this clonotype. The DNA of the CDR3 is TGCAGTGCTAGTGGACAGGCCACAGATACGCAGTATTTT. Protein product: CSASGQATDTQYF. The chain has TRBV20-1 and TRBJ2-3; 7 bases align to TRBD1. The CDR3 contains 13 residues. Germline values: CDR1 DFQATT, CDR2 SNEGSKA (reference sequence). The V segment lost 3 bases and the J segment 2 bases; nucleotides outside the gene matches: 2.

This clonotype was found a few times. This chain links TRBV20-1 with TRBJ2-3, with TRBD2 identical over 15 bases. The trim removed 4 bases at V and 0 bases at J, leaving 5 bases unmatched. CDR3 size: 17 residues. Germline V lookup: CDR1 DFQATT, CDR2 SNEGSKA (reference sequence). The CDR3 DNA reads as TGCAGTGCTACCCGGACTAGCGGGGGGGCAAGCACAGATACGCAGTATTTT. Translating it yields CSATRTSGGASTDTQYF.

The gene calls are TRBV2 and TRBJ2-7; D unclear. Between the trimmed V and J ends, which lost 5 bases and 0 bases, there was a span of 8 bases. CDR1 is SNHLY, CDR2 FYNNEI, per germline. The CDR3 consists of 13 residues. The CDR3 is CASSREASYEQYF. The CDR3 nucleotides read TGTGCCAGCAGTCGCGAGGCCTCCTACGAGCAGTACTTC.

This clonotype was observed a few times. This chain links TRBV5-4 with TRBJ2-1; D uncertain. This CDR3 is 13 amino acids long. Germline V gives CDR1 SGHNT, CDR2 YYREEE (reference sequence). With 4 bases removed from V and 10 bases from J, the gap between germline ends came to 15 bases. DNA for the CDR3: TGTGCCAGCAGCCCCCAGAGAGAGCACGAGCAGTTCTTC. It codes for CASSPQREHEQFF.

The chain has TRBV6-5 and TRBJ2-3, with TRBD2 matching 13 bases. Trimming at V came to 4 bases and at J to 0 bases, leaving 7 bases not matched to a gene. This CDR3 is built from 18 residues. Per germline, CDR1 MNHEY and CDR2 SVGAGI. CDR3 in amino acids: CASSSHEGLAGSTDTQYF. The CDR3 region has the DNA TGTGCCAGCAGTTCGCACGAGGGACTAGCGGGGAGCACAGATACGCAGTATTTT.

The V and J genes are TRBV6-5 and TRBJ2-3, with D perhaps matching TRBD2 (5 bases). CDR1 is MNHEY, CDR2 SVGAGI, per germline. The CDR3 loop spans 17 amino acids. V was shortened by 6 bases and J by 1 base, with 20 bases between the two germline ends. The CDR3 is CASRKKAGIRGTDTQYF. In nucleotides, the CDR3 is TGTGCCAGCAGAAAAAAGGCGGGCATTCGGGGCACAGATACGCAGTATTTT.

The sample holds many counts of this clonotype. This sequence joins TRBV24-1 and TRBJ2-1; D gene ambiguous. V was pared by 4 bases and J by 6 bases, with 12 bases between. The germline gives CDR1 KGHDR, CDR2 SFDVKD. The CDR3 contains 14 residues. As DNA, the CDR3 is TGTGCCACCAGTGACCCCGGACGTTCCAATGAGCAGTTCTTC. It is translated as CATSDPGRSNEQFF.

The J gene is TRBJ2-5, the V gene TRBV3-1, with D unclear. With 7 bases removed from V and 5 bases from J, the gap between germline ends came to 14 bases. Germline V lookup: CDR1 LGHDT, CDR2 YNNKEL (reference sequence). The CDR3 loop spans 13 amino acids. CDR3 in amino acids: CASTLGIHETQYF. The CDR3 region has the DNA TGTGCCAGCACTCTGGGTATCCACGAGACCCAGTACTTC.

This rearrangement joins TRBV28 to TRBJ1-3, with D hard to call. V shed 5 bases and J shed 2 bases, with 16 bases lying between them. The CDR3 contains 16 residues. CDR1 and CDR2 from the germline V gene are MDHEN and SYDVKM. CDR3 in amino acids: CASSGVLVSTGNTIYF. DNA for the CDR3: TGTGCCAGCAGTGGGGTCCTAGTGTCGACTGGAAACACCATATATTTT.

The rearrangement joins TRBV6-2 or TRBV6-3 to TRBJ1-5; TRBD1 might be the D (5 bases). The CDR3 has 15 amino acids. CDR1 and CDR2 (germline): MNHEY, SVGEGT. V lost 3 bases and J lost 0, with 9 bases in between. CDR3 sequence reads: CASSYGRASNQPQHF. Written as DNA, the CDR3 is TGTGCCAGCAGTTATGGCAGGGCTAGCAATCAGCCCCAGCATTTT.

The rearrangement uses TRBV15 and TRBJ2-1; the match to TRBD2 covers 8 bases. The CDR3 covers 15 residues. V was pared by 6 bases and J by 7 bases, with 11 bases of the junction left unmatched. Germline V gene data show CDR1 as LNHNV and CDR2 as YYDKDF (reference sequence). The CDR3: CATSLPGLVGNEQFF. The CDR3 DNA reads TGTGCCACCAGTCTTCCGGGACTAGTTGGTAATGAGCAGTTCTTC.

CDR3 nucleotides: TGTGCCAGCAGCAATATTCGGGGTAGCAATCAGCCCCAGCATTTT. Residues: CASSNIRGSNQPQHF. V is TRBV7-8 and J is TRBJ1-5; D is unresolved. The CDR3 consists of 15 residues. Germline values: CDR1 SGHVS, CDR2 FQNEAQ. The V and J ends lost 5 bases and 0 bases respectively, with 11 bases between them.

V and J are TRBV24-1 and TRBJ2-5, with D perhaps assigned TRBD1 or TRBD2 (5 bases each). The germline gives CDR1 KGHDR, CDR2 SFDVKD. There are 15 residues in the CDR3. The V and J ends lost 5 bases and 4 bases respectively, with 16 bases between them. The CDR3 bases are TGTGCCACCAGTGTCGCAGGGAGTGCGCGAGAGACCCAGTACTTC. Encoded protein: CATSVAGSARETQYF.